This TCR beta chain was recorded in a study of shared clonotypes between healthy human individuals. About the study: Three plates each covered CD4 naive and memory; CD8 naive two, CD8 memory one.

The donors, all of them Caucasian adults, lived in Nashville, Tennessee. This CDR3 comprises 17 residues. Whole-study findings and limits: Donors were few, which limited the genetic and exposure-history diversity represented. Sequencing depth was predicted to influence how clonotypes are shared among donors.

Data came from immunoSEQ multiplex PCR; TCRdb stores just in-frame clones and leaves some out. Among about 110,000 clones, 55% to 70% were seen once, and the ten largest hold approximately 23%. Regarding this clone: The antigen is unknown.

The chain combines TRBV21-1 with TRBJ2-3; TRBD2 is taken as the D call from the table, unchecked against the DNA. TRBV21-1 is noted as a pseudogene. Sequencing was performed on memory CD8+ T cells sorted from blood. The subset: CD45RO+ cells pooled with CCR7-negative TemRA cells. This sequence was found in a woman aged 30 to 39 in good health. CDR3 nucleotide sequence: TGTGCCAGCAGCAACAGGGACTCCCCGGAGGGCACAGATACGCAGTATTTT. Translating it yields CASSNRDSPEGTDTQYF.